Included here is one T cell receptor beta chain sequence, with context. Trimming removed 0 bases from V and 6 bases from J; junction bases left unmatched: 5. The CDR3 loop spans 16 amino acids. CDR1 and CDR2 from the germline V gene are LNHNV and YYDKDF (reference sequence). The assay was immunoSEQ multiplex PCR, and TCRdb's table has in-frame clones only and misses some. The data contain some 70,000 clones, 83% of them seen just once; the ten biggest clones take up 15% to 19%. The entry originates in a study of control samples from healthy donors and cancer patients. V usage is TRBV15 and J usage is TRBJ2-1; 10 bases match TRBD2. The receptor was isolated from a man aged 55 to 70 in good health. Sequencing was done on a sample of blood. For the CDR3, the DNA is TGTGCCACCAGCAGAGATCCTAGCGGGAGTGGCAATGAGCAGTTCTTC. This translates into CATSRDPSGSGNEQFF.